This TCR beta chain emerged from a study of human T cells and chemical hapten exposure (dated by TCRdb to 2020 to 2023). For context, the study as a whole: For sensitization, 2% DPC in acetone was applied to a roughly 2 cm by roughly 2 cm area of upper inner arm skin. Patch testing on the upper back used Finn chambers containing 0.01% DPC, with scoring done after 6 days according to International Contact Dermatitis Research Group standards. Around 30 alopecia patients provided blood for TCR sequencing at one to four time points (pre-sensitization, 2, 6 and 24 weeks). Peripheral blood TCR repertoire changes were tracked in vivo in alopecia patients during primary and secondary sensitization to the hapten diphenylcyclopropenone (DPC). Alopecia areata with under or over 50% scalp involvement, alopecia totalis and alopecia universalis were represented in the patient cohort, which was mostly female. Throughout the study period of roughly 24 weeks, patients also received therapeutic DPC doses to the scalp every week. Blood was sampled from patients pre-sensitization (week 0) and at 2, 6 and about 24 weeks after DPC sensitization. Libraries were pooled for sequencing, and per-sample TCR yields varied mainly because of small differences in library volumes within the pool. Results and caveats for the whole study, not just this receptor: Repeated subsampling changed both the strength of the expansion versus patch-test correlation and the threshold at which that correlation became significant. The number of TCRs above 1 in 1000 frequency did not change with DPC sensitization; there was no evidence of global repertoire structure alterations. Patch test score was positively correlated with the number of PT1 expanded TCRs, with significance at thresholds 8, 16 and 32 but not at 4. Expanded TCRs formed significantly more large CDR3 similarity clusters than pre-sensitization or healthy control sets, consistent with antigen-driven responses. All patients had alopecia, a presumed autoimmune disease, so their immune response might differ from that of healthy individuals.

V lost 3 bases and J lost 2 bases; the stretch between them is 5 bases long. The CDR3 runs 12 residues from the cysteine to the valine. The read is trimmed to its CDR3 DNA, 36 bases read in frame from base 1. Taken from the germline V gene, the CDR1 and CDR2 loops are SGHDN and FVKESK. This specimen's time point label, per the study, means: patch test 3, about 24 weeks after DPC sensitization. The treatment or condition label for this specimen denotes: therapeutic diphenylcyclopropenone sensitization with weekly scalp DPC. At every patch-test visit, the blood draw took place before the patch test was put on. Patients were eligible if aged 18 to 70, diagnosed with alopecia and judged suitable for DPC therapy, and pregnant patients were excluded. Unfractionated whole blood was collected in Tempus Blood RNA tubes, and total RNA was extracted from that blood. Receptors were amplified or captured by RACE. For sequencing, a NextSeq 500 was employed. During library preparation, unique molecular identifiers were attached to individual cDNA molecules so that TCRs could be counted quantitatively and reproducibly. Each blood RNA sample was used to sequence both TCR alpha and TCR beta chains. In the source study's methods: Samples had a median of 95,638 TCRs, with a range from roughly 20,000 to 690,600. V, J and CDR3 annotation of the TCR reads was performed with the Decombinator software suite. To make PS versus PT1 abundance plots, every sample was subsampled to the same number of TCRs (28,000). Expanded TCRs were defined as absent before sensitization and observed at least eight times at the 2-week time point. The public sequencing data were trimmed at Q25 with fastp and processed into clonotypes with MiXCR by TCRdb, which kept only in-frame beta chains. Rows are unified per CDR3 protein, each entry keeping the most common DNA and genes. It is TCRdb's table, rather than the study itself, that gives the V and J calls and clone size. Across this sample there are over 75,000 distinct CDR3 sequences, with about a tenth seen only once. 0.8% to 1.2% of the sample comes from the top ten.

This clonotype was counted between two and nine times. This clone's antigen is unknown. No base quality information exists; no much larger clone differs at one position. The material was whole blood, obtained in connection with sensitization to the hapten diphenylcyclopropenone (DPC). The sequence came from a woman in her twenties or thirties with alopecia areata. Some clones in this sample may be carry-over from other donors' samples. The chain is made from TRBV14 and TRBJ2-7; no D gene is confidently identified. The bases read TGTGCCAGCAGCCACCCTACCTACGAGCAGTACGTC. Its protein is CASSHPTYEQYV.